The sequence of this T cell receptor (beta chain) was determined in a study of blood T cell repertoires in COVID-19 (dated by TCRdb to between 2020 and 2021). Looking at the study overall: Collaborator samples came from the United States, Italy and Spain and covered acute and convalescent phases of COVID-19. The material from the prospective study consisted of cDNA or gDNA derived from T cells, B-cell-depleted T cells, or PBMCs. Subjects who had been exposed to COVID-19, were actively infected with it, or had recovered from it provided the deeply sampled blood TCRbeta repertoires that made up the dataset. A freely available public database, intended as a resource for researchers studying the immune response to SARS-CoV-2, is where the repertoires were released. The samples were drawn from two sources: the first 160 participants of the ongoing ImmuneRACE study, and 1,200 or so subjects contributed by 6 global collaborators. A de-identified subject ID, COVID-19 status, age in years and sex were almost always included in the sample metadata. Where available, HLA class I and class II types were taken from metadata supplied by the sample provider and were not determined by assay-based typing. The research as a whole found: The amount of clinical and demographic metadata varied by source and participant and was provided uncurated.

Whole blood was collected in K2EDTA tubes by collaborating institutions according to the institutions' own protocols. For TCRbeta analysis, collaborator samples were shipped as frozen whole blood, as isolated PBMCs, or as DNA extracted from either sample type. As to this clone: Its antigen has not been determined. Base qualities are missing; no much larger clone stands one base away.

Taken from the germline V gene (reference sequence), the CDR1 and CDR2 loops are LNHDA and SQIVND. The CDR3 measures 14 amino acids from cysteine to phenylalanine. The sequence is cut down to CDR3 DNA, 42 bases in frame from base 1. Trimming accounts for 4 bases at V and 2 bases at J, while the number of junction bases matched to no gene is 5. TCRbeta CDR3 regions were amplified from genomic DNA using the immunoSEQ Assay, a bias-controlled multiplex PCR. Per the authors' processing: Nucleated cell counts per sample were estimated from amplification of reference gene primers within the assay. Sequence reads were collapsed and filtered to measure the absolute abundance of every unique TCRbeta CDR3 rearrangement. For each sample, productive Simpson clonality was calculated as the square root of Simpson's diversity index over productive rearrangements. TCRdb re-hosts the immuneACCESS table, in-frame sequences only. Its copies lack some clones; in the studies checked, an unresolved V gene accounts for under half of them, and the cause for the rest is not known. V and J calls and clone size are as listed in that table; D and trimming were resolved from the DNA. The table for this sample lists roughly 160,000 clones; about 86% of them were counted only once. The top ten clones comprise around 7% of the sample.

The sequence was obtained from a man aged 50-60 years with active or convalescent COVID-19. The chain uses TRBV19 and TRBJ2-7; TRBD1 lines up with 7 middle nucleotides. The sequenced sample was peripheral blood. The CDR3 region: CASSTRDSTYEQYF. The DNA reads TGTGCCAGTAGTACTCGGGACAGTACCTACGAGCAGTACTTC.